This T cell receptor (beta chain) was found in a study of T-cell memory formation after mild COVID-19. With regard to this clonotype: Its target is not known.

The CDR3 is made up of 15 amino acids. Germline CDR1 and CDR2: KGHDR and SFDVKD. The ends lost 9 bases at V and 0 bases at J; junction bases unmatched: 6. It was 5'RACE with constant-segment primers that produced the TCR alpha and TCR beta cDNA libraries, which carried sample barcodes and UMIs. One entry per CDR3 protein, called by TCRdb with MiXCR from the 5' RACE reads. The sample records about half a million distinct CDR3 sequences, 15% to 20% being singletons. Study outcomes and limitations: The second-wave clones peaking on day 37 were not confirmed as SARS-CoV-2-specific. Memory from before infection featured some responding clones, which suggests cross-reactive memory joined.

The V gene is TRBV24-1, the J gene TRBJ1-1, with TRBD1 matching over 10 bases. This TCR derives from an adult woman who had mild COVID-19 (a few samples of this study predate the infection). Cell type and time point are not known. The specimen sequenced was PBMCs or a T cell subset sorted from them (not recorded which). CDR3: CATRPGTGVNTEAFF. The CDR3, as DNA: TGTGCCACCCGTCCCGGGACAGGGGTGAACACTGAAGCTTTCTTT.